One and the same sample provided the 32 T cell receptor beta chains below, sequenced in a study of radiotherapy plus CTLA-4 blockade in lung cancer. Libraries were prepared by immunoSEQ multiplex PCR; TCRdb keeps only in-frame clonotypes and omits some of them. Of nearly 15,000 clones listed, under 75% are singletons. The source material was peripheral blood, sampled from a patient treated with radiotherapy plus ipilimumab. The receptors stem from a human donor with non-small cell lung cancer whose response to radiotherapy plus ipilimumab could not be evaluated.

The gene calls are TRBV4-3 and TRBJ1-4, with 10 bases identical to TRBD1. V lost 0 bases to trimming and J lost 8 bases; unmatched junction nucleotides: 12. The CDR3 spans 18 residues. Per the germline V gene, CDR1 is LGHNA and CDR2 is YSLEER. DNA of the CDR3: TGCGCCAGCAGCCAAGACCTCCCCGGGACAGGGGCGAACGAAAAACTGTTTTTT. Translation: CASSQDLPGTGANEKLFF.

This clone was observed a few times. The chain combines TRBV5-1 with TRBJ2-1; perhaps TRBD1 as D (5 bases). CDR3 length: 14 residues. Per the germline V gene, CDR1 is SGHRS and CDR2 is YFSETQ. Deletions cut 1 base from V and 8 bases from J, with 13 bases between. CDR3 nucleotide sequence: TGCGCCAGCAGCTTGTCCCTAAGGGGCTATGAGCAGTTCTTC. Amino acids: CASSLSLRGYEQFF.

This chain connects TRBV6-4 to TRBJ1-2; TRBD1 is a possible D gene (5 bases). Trimming removed 7 bases from V and 4 bases from J, with 13 bases in between. The CDR3 sequence is 13 residues long. Germline CDR1 reads MRHNA; CDR2 reads SNTAGT. The CDR3 region has the DNA TGTGCCAGCAAAGGCAGGGCCTCCTATGGCTACACCTTC. Protein product: CASKGRASYGYTF.

The V and J genes are TRBV27 and TRBJ1-4; 8 positions match TRBD1. The junction had 9 bases not matched to a gene; V was cut back by 1 base and J by 8 bases. The CDR3 sequence is 16 residues long. The germline V gene has CDR1 MNHEY and CDR2 SMNVEV (reference sequence). CDR3 loop: CASSLLTQGVREKLFF. CDR3 DNA: TGTGCCAGCAGTTTATTGACACAGGGGGTTCGGGAAAAACTGTTTTTT.

The CDR3 DNA follows: TGTGCCTGGAGTGTATCGGGGTCTGGACAGTTCCCCTACACCTTC. Translation gives CAWSVSGSGQFPYTF. V usage is TRBV30 and J usage is TRBJ1-2, with a tentative D call TRBD1 (6 bases). This CDR3 is 15 amino acids long. The V gene's germline CDR1 is GTSNPN and CDR2 SVGIG (reference sequence). V was shortened by 0 bases and J by 10 bases, with 21 bases between the two germline ends.

V gene TRBV18 combines with J gene TRBJ2-5; D uncertain. In germline, CDR1 is KGHSH, CDR2 LQKENI. Trimming pared 0 bases from V and 8 bases from J, leaving 16 bases between. There are 15 residues in the CDR3. The CDR3 region has the DNA TGTGCCAGCTCACCACCTGTTCAAACAGTTCTAACCCAGTACTTC. Encoded protein: CASSPPVQTVLTQYF.

The chain links TRBV7-2 to TRBJ1-2, with D maybe TRBD1 (5 bases). The CDR3 is 14 amino acids. Germline lookup yields CDR1 SGHTA and CDR2 FQGNSA. V was pared by 1 base and J by 8 bases, with 14 bases between. The CDR3 DNA reads TGTGCCAGCAGCTTAGGGCAGGGTACTGGAGGCTACACCTTC. Its translation is CASSLGQGTGGYTF.

The chain recombines TRBV21-1 with TRBJ2-7; the D call of TRBD1 is as the table states it, not checked on the DNA. TRBV21-1 is given as a pseudogene. This CDR3 comprises 15 residues. The CDR3 nucleotides are TGTGCCAGCAGCAAAAGGCCCGCGGACAGCTACGAGCAGTACGTC. Its translation is CASSKRPADSYEQYV.

This clone was counted only a few times. V is TRBV19 and J is TRBJ2-7; 9 bases match TRBD2. This CDR3 region has 17 residues. The V segment lost 5 bases and the J segment 3 bases; nucleotides outside the gene matches: 14. The germline V gene has CDR1 LNHDA and CDR2 SQIVND (reference sequence). CDR3 in DNA: TGTGCCAGTAGTCCACGCCCCGGGACTAGCCCATTCTACGAGCAGTACTTC. Translating it yields CASSPRPGTSPFYEQYF.

The chain has TRBV2 and TRBJ2-1; TRBD2 matches at 13 bases. Per germline, CDR1 SNHLY and CDR2 FYNNEI. V lost 7 bases to trimming and J lost 9 bases; unmatched junction nucleotides: 9. The CDR3 has 15 amino acids. As DNA, the CDR3 is TGTGCCAGCAAGAGACTAGCGGGGGGTGTCAGTGAGCAGTTCTTC. Protein: CASKRLAGGVSEQFF.

Written as DNA, the CDR3 is TGTGCCAGCAGTGCGGACAGGGAGATGGACGAGCAGTACTTC. Its translation: CASSADREMDEQYF. The chain employs TRBV6-1 and TRBJ2-7; TRBD1 matches 8 bases. J was trimmed by 5 bases and V by 4 bases; bases with no gene match: 7. The CDR3 length is 14 residues. The germline CDR1 and CDR2 sequences are MNHNS and SASEGT.

This clone was picked up one time. The J gene is TRBJ2-1, the V gene TRBV5-1; tentative D call: TRBD2 (6 bases). The V end was cut by 4 bases, the J end by 3 bases, with 8 bases between. The CDR3 is 13 residues long. Germline V lookup: CDR1 SGHRS, CDR2 YFSETQ. This CDR3 is CASSRGNYNEQFF. The CDR3 region has the DNA TGCGCCAGCAGCCGGGGGAACTACAATGAGCAGTTCTTC.

The rearrangement links TRBV6-6 to TRBJ2-7; TRBD1 aligns across 8 bases. This CDR3 has 15 amino acids. Trimming removed 5 bases from V and 2 bases from J; junction bases left unmatched: 8. Germline values: CDR1 MNHNY, CDR2 SVGAGI (reference sequence). The CDR3 reads CASSPLQGVTYEQYV. The CDR3, as DNA: TGTGCCAGCAGTCCCTTACAGGGGGTTACCTACGAGCAGTACGTC.

J is TRBJ2-2 and V is TRBV7-8; 13 nucleotides agree with TRBD2. This CDR3 is built from 15 residues. Germline lookup yields CDR1 SGHVS and CDR2 FQNEAQ. Trimming at V came to 4 bases and at J to 8 bases, leaving 4 bases not matched to a gene. The CDR3 loop is CASSSGTSGEGELFF. For the CDR3, the DNA is TGTGCCAGCAGCTCCGGGACTAGCGGGGAGGGGGAGCTGTTTTTT. Combining the CDR3 with reference TRBV7-8 and TRBJ2-2 gives the whole variable domain GAGVSQSPRYKVAKRGQDVALRCDPISGHVSLFWYQQALGQGPEFLTYFQNEAQLDKSGLPSDRFFAERPEGSVSTLKIQRTQQEDSAVYLCASSSGTSGEGELFFGEGSRLTVL.

V is TRBV4-1 and J is TRBJ2-3; 13 positions agree with TRBD2. Germline V lookup: CDR1 MGHRA, CDR2 YSYEKL. CDR3 size: 19 residues. V gave up 6 bases and J gave up 2 bases; unmatched junction bases: 14. The chain's CDR3 is CASRPTSGGPQYSTDTQYF. Written as DNA, the CDR3 is TGCGCCAGCAGACCGACTAGCGGGGGGCCACAATACTCCACAGATACGCAGTATTTT.

The J gene is TRBJ2-3, the V gene TRBV5-1; possible D gene TRBD1, 6 bases. The V end lost 4 bases, the J end lost 5 bases, and 14 bases lay between the germline ends. Germline V gene sequence: CDR1 SGHRS, CDR2 YFSETQ. The CDR3 length is 14 residues. Here the CDR3 reads CASSTSGAGDTQYF. The CDR3 nucleotides are TGCGCCAGCAGCACATCAGGGGCGGGAGATACGCAGTATTTT.

The J gene is TRBJ2-6, the V gene TRBV10-1, with a tentative D call TRBD2 (6 bases). CDR1 is WNHNN, CDR2 SYGVQD, per germline (reference sequence). The CDR3 consists of 16 residues. The germline V and J ends were trimmed by 5 bases and 0 bases, with 11 bases remaining between them. CDR3 DNA sequence: TGCGCCAGCAGTTCCGGGAGCCTCTCTGGGGCCAACGTCCTGACTTTC. Translation gives CASSSGSLSGANVLTF.

The gene calls are TRBV7-2 and TRBJ2-7; 7 bases fit TRBD2. After removal of 5 bases from V and 1 base from J, the junction contained 2 bases not matched to a gene. CDR3 length equals 13 residues. The germline V gene encodes CDR1 SGHTA and CDR2 FQGNSA. CDR3 sequence (DNA): TGTGCCAGCAGCCCGGGGGGTTCCTACGAGCAGTACTTC. The encoded protein is CASSPGGSYEQYF.

The chain combines TRBV10-3 with TRBJ1-2; 8 nucleotides align to TRBD1. Germline V lookup: CDR1 ENHRY, CDR2 SYGVKD. The CDR3 consists of 13 residues. V shed 10 bases and J 6 bases; nucleotides not matched to a gene: 10. The CDR3 loop is CATAGQDRDGYTF. Written as DNA, the CDR3 is TGTGCCACCGCGGGACAGGATAGAGATGGCTACACCTTC.

The V and J genes are TRBV19 and TRBJ1-2; perhaps TRBD1 as D (6 bases). Between the trimmed V and J ends, which lost 5 bases and 0 bases, there was a span of 13 bases. CDR3 length equals 15 residues. Germline loops: CDR1 LNHDA, CDR2 SQIVND (reference sequence). The DNA of the CDR3 is TGTGCCAGTAGTCCCTCACAGGGATCTAACTATGGCTACACCTTC. Amino acids: CASSPSQGSNYGYTF.

This clone has just a few counts. At one end, the junction sequence differs from germline, possibly due to a read error. The rearrangement links TRBV19 to TRBJ2-7; TRBD2 agrees at 9 bases. Germline V gives CDR1 LNHDA, CDR2 SQIVND (reference sequence). This CDR3 is built from 17 residues. As DNA, the CDR3 is TGTGCCAGTAGTCCACGCCCCGGGACTAGCCCATTCTACGAGCAGCACTTC. Translating gives CASSPRPGTSPFYEQHF.

This chain joins TRBV6-5 and TRBJ2-1; D not certain. The length of the CDR3 is 13 residues. Trimming removed 6 bases from V and 6 bases from J, with 12 bases in between. Looked up from germline, CDR1 is MNHEY and CDR2 is SVGAGI. The CDR3 DNA follows: TGTGCCAGCAGCCAAAGGAACAGCAATGAGCAGTTCTTC. The encoded protein is CASSQRNSNEQFF.

The chain joins TRBV10-1 to TRBJ2-7; TRBD2 matches 7 bases. Germline CDR1 reads WNHNN; CDR2 reads SYGVQD (reference sequence). There are 14 residues in the CDR3. V shed 3 bases, J shed 8 bases, and the junction held 10 bases outside the gene matches. The CDR3 nucleotides read TGCGCCAGCAGTGATTGGGGGGAGGGTTCCCAGCAGTACTTC. This gives the protein CASSDWGEGSQQYF.

CDR3 in amino acids: CASSPLGGLGYEQYF. The CDR3 nucleotides are TGTGCCAGCAGCCCATTAGGGGGTTTAGGCTACGAGCAGTACTTC. V gene TRBV11-2 combines with J gene TRBJ2-7; tentative D call: TRBD1 (6 bases). V gave up 5 bases and J gave up 3 bases, with 17 bases separating them. The CDR3 length is 15 residues. Germline V gene sequence: CDR1 SGHAT, CDR2 FQNNGV. Looking up the rest from reference TRBV11-2 and TRBJ2-7 gives the full variable domain: EAGVAQSPRYKIIEKRQSVAFWCNPISGHATLYWYQQILGQGPKLLIQFQNNGVVDDSQLPKDRFSAERLKGVDSTLKIQPAKLEDSAVYLCASSPLGGLGYEQYFGPGTRLTVT.

CDR3 nucleotides: TGTGCCAGCAGCTGGGTGACTGGGGAGCTGTTTTTT. It translates to CASSWVTGELFF. The rearrangement joins TRBV5-4 to TRBJ2-2; D gene uncertain. CDR1 and CDR2 (germline): SGHNT, YYREEE (reference sequence). With 3 bases removed from V and 8 bases from J, the gap between germline ends came to 8 bases. This CDR3 comprises 12 residues.

This clone was seen a few times. CDR3 residues: CASSLVETGNTEAFF. DNA of the CDR3: TGTGCCAGCAGCTTGGTCGAGACAGGGAACACTGAAGCTTTCTTT. The chain recombines TRBV5-4 with TRBJ1-1; D is possibly TRBD1 (6 bases). CDR1 and CDR2 from the germline V gene are SGHNT and YYREEE (reference sequence). The CDR3 extends over 15 amino acids. The ends were cut back, 0 bases at V and 1 base at J, with 10 bases in the middle.

The rearrangement joins TRBV7-3 to TRBJ2-3; TRBD2 aligns across 13 bases. There are 16 residues in the CDR3. Trimming cost V 5 bases and J 2 bases; bases outside gene matches: 4. The germline V gene encodes CDR1 SGHTA and CDR2 FQGTGA. The DNA of the CDR3 is TGTGCCAGCAGCACCGGACTAGCGGGGGCCACAGATACGCAGTATTTT. Protein sequence: CASSTGLAGATDTQYF.

This chain joins TRBV29-1 and TRBJ2-1; TRBD2 aligns across 12 bases. There are 15 residues in the CDR3. CDR1 is SQVTM, CDR2 ANQGSEA, per germline. V dropped 6 bases and J dropped 12; count of bases not matched to a gene: 15. The CDR3 nucleotides are TGCAGCGTGGCGACTAGCGGGGGCCCAGCGGTCGGGCAGTTCTTC. Protein product: CSVATSGGPAVGQFF.

This clone was found once. The V gene is TRBV11-2, the J gene TRBJ1-5; 9 nucleotides align to TRBD1. CDR3 length: 14 amino acids. With V trimmed by 5 bases and J by 5 bases, 4 bases remained unmatched. Germline-derived CDR1 and CDR2 are SGHAT and FQNNGV. This CDR3 is CASSAGTGYQPQHF. The DNA of the CDR3 is TGTGCCAGCAGCGCCGGGACAGGGTATCAGCCCCAGCATTTT.

The chain uses TRBV7-2 and TRBJ2-5; D might be TRBD2 (6 bases). Germline V gene lookup returns CDR1 SGHTA and CDR2 FQGNSA. Trimming took off 3 bases at V and 4 bases at J, with 9 bases between the two ends. The CDR3 has 13 residues. The DNA of the CDR3 is TGTGCCAGCAGCTTTGGAGGGTCAGAGACCCAGTACTTC. This sequence encodes CASSFGGSETQYF. Looking up the rest from reference TRBV7-2 and TRBJ2-5 gives the full variable domain: GAGVSQSPSNKVTEKGKDVELRCDPISGHTALYWYRQSLGQGLEFLIYFQGNSAPDKSGLPSDRFSAERTGGSVSTLTIQRTQQEDSAVYLCASSFGGSETQYFGPGTRLLVL.

The chain employs TRBV2 and TRBJ2-3; D perhaps matches TRBD2 (5 bases). The CDR3 loop spans 15 amino acids. Germline V gene data show CDR1 as SNHLY and CDR2 as FYNNEI. V was trimmed by 1 base and J by 0 bases, leaving 8 bases between them. The CDR3 protein is CASSEGTFSTDTQYF. The CDR3, as DNA: TGTGCCAGCAGTGAAGGGACTTTTAGCACAGATACGCAGTATTTT.

V and J are TRBV9 and TRBJ1-2; D possibly corresponds to TRBD1 (6 bases). The CDR3 extends over 15 amino acids. Germline loops: CDR1 SGDLS, CDR2 YYNGEE. Trimming cost V 2 bases and J 3 bases, with 14 bases left between them. The CDR3 loop is CASSVRGLGDYGYTF. The CDR3 DNA reads TGTGCCAGCAGCGTGAGGGGGTTGGGGGACTATGGCTACACCTTC.